These 20 T cell receptor beta chains were sequenced from one sample in a study of response to subunit inactivated influenza vaccine. TCRdb reanalysed the RT-PCR reads using MiXCR and keeps one entry per CDR3 protein. This table holds roughly 500,000 distinct CDR3 sequences, under 30% found once. These records were also assigned to another study, of T cells expressing NK-cell markers. According to that study: What made the TCR beta cDNA was 5'RACE template switching with UMIs.

Sequenced here: CD4+ T cells sorted from PBMCs, sampled roughly 12 days after vaccination. These receptors originate from a man over 45 who received an inactivated influenza vaccine.

There are a few counts of this clonotype. The V and J genes are TRBV5-1 and TRBJ2-5; possible D gene TRBD1, 5 bases. In germline, CDR1 is SGHRS, CDR2 YFSETQ. The CDR3 is 15 amino acids. The V and J ends lost 0 bases and 0 bases respectively, with 9 bases between them. CDR3 sequence reads: CASSLVGVNQETQYF. CDR3 in DNA: TGCGCCAGCAGCTTGGTAGGGGTAAACCAAGAGACCCAGTACTTC.

This clonotype was counted a few times. This chain connects TRBV7-9 to TRBJ2-3; D remains ambiguous. Trimming stripped 5 bases from V and 2 bases from J, with 8 bases between. The CDR3 runs 13 residues. Germline CDR1 SEHNR, CDR2 FQNEAQ (reference sequence). CDR3 DNA: TGTGCCAGCAGCACCGCGTTCACAGATACGCAGTATTTT. The encoded protein is CASSTAFTDTQYF.

This clonotype has only a few counts. This chain uses TRBV7-2 with TRBJ1-3, with D uncertain. Trimming stripped 0 bases from V and 0 bases from J, with 9 bases between. The CDR3 length is 16 residues. Germline values: CDR1 SGHTA, CDR2 FQGNSA. The CDR3 nucleotides read TGTGCCAGCAGCTTAGCAGGAGCTTACTCTGGAAACACCATATATTTT. It translates to CASSLAGAYSGNTIYF.

The V and J genes are TRBV24-1 and TRBJ2-2; 7 nucleotides match TRBD1. After removal of 10 bases from V and 1 base from J, the junction contained 8 bases not matched to a gene. Germline-derived CDR1 and CDR2 are KGHDR and SFDVKD. The CDR3 is 15 residues long. The CDR3 here is CATSGQSQNTGELFF. CDR3 DNA sequence: TGTGCCACGTCGGGACAGAGCCAGAACACCGGGGAGCTGTTTTTT.

This clonotype has more than one count but fewer than ten. The V gene is TRBV6-1, the J gene TRBJ2-7; maybe TRBD2 (5 bases). Germline V CDR1 and CDR2: MNHNS, SASEGT. Trimming stripped 5 bases from V and 3 bases from J, with 17 bases between. This CDR3 region has 15 residues. The CDR3 region is CASSKREPDYYEQYF. CDR3 sequence (DNA): TGTGCCAGCAGTAAAAGGGAGCCAGATTACTACGAGCAGTACTTC.

A few counts support this clonotype. This chain connects TRBV4-1 to TRBJ2-1; a weak D match, TRBD2 (6 bases). This CDR3 contains 16 residues. The ends were cut back, 1 base at V and 0 bases at J, with 10 bases in the middle. The germline V gene has CDR1 MGHRA and CDR2 YSYEKL. The CDR3 DNA sequence: TGCGCCAGCAGCCAAGCACTAGCCCGCTCCTACAATGAGCAGTTCTTC. Residues: CASSQALARSYNEQFF.

Comments on this clonotype: Sequence at one end of the junction differs from germline and may be a read error. The chain employs TRBV7-9 and TRBJ2-5; tentatively, D is TRBD1 (6 bases). Germline values: CDR1 SEHNR, CDR2 FQNEAQ (reference sequence). CDR3 length: 13 residues. CDR3 DNA: TGTGCCAGCAGCTTAGACAGGGTAGAGTCCCAGTACTTC. It codes for CASSLDRVESQYF.

This clonotype was counted only a few times. V usage is TRBV25-1 and J usage is TRBJ2-7; D might be TRBD1 (5 bases). This CDR3 comprises 14 residues. CDR1 and CDR2 (germline): MGHDK, SYGVNS. V was trimmed by 1 base and J by 5 bases, leaving 12 bases between them. CDR3 residues: CASSELGRAHEQYF. The CDR3, as DNA: TGTGCCAGCAGTGAATTAGGCAGGGCCCACGAGCAGTACTTC.

The chain is built from TRBV6-5 and TRBJ2-7; 7 nucleotides agree with TRBD1. Looked up from germline, CDR1 is MNHEY and CDR2 is SVGAGI. Trimming at V came to 10 bases and at J to 3 bases, leaving 3 bases not matched to a gene. CDR3 length: 11 residues. The CDR3 region has the DNA TGTGCCAATGGGACAGTCTACGAGCAGTACTTC. This gives the protein CANGTVYEQYF.

This clonotype was found a few times. This rearrangement joins TRBV29-1 to TRBJ2-7; TRBD2 agrees at 13 bases. Germline values: CDR1 SQVTM, CDR2 ANQGSEA. CDR3 size: 15 residues. V dropped 4 bases and J dropped 6; count of bases not matched to a gene: 9. CDR3 DNA sequence: TGCAGCGTTGTGGGGGTACTAGCGGGAGGGCGCGAGCAGTACTTC. It specifies CSVVGVLAGGREQYF.

The V and J genes are TRBV10-3 and TRBJ2-1, with 8 bases that match TRBD2. With 7 bases clipped from V and 8 bases from J, the junction kept 10 bases outside the gene matches. The CDR3 spans 14 residues. Per germline, CDR1 ENHRY and CDR2 SYGVKD. The CDR3 region has the DNA TGTGCCATCACCTCCGGGACTAGATCCGATGAGCAGTTCTTC. It codes for CAITSGTRSDEQFF.

This sequence joins TRBV2 and TRBJ1-2; TRBD1 agrees at 8 bases. The CDR3 runs 14 residues. V dropped 1 base and J dropped 7; count of bases not matched to a gene: 5. Germline values: CDR1 SNHLY, CDR2 FYNNEI. CDR3 in amino acids: CASSEGQGWGGYTF. Written as DNA, the CDR3 is TGTGCCAGCAGTGAAGGACAGGGGTGGGGTGGCTACACCTTC.

V gene TRBV20-1 combines with J gene TRBJ1-1; TRBD1 matches at 8 bases. Looked up from germline, CDR1 is DFQATT and CDR2 is SNEGSKA (reference sequence). After removal of 0 bases from V and 5 bases from J, the junction contained 8 bases not matched to a gene. The CDR3 covers 15 residues. This chain's CDR3 is CSARDVDREVTEAFF. In DNA, the CDR3 is TGCAGTGCTAGAGACGTGGACAGGGAAGTGACTGAAGCTTTCTTT.

The chain joins TRBV3-1 to TRBJ1-2; 9 bases agree with TRBD1. Germline V CDR1 and CDR2: LGHDT, YNNKEL (reference sequence). V dropped 4 bases and J dropped 4; count of bases not matched to a gene: 4. CDR3 length: 14 amino acids. The CDR3 region has the DNA TGTGCCAGCAGCCCGGACAGGGGTGCCTATGGCTACACCTTC. Amino acids: CASSPDRGAYGYTF.

The V and J genes are TRBV10-3 and TRBJ2-3; D possibly corresponds to TRBD2 (5 bases). Per germline, CDR1 ENHRY and CDR2 SYGVKD. V lost 7 bases, J lost 2 bases, and 13 bases lay in between. This CDR3 contains 14 residues. The CDR3 DNA sequence: TGTGCCATCACTCCTGGGGAGTTCACAGATACGCAGTATTTT. It is translated as CAITPGEFTDTQYF.

This clonotype was found a few times. The V call is TRBV12-3 or TRBV12-4, the J call TRBJ2-5; D is undetermined. This CDR3 spans 11 amino acids. V gave up 3 bases and J gave up 5 bases, with 4 bases separating them. In DNA form, the CDR3 reads TGTGCCAGCAGTTTTTTTGAGACCCAGTACTTC. Its translation: CASSFFETQYF.

Here the CDR3 reads CSARDLRQANTGELFF. For the CDR3, the DNA is TGCAGTGCTAGAGATCTGAGACAAGCGAACACCGGGGAGCTGTTTTTT. The chain links TRBV20-1 to TRBJ2-2; no clear D gene. This CDR3 spans 16 amino acids. With 0 bases removed from V and 0 bases from J, the gap between germline ends came to 11 bases. CDR1 is DFQATT and CDR2 is SNEGSKA in the germline V gene (reference sequence).

This clonotype was counted between two and nine times. V gene TRBV20-1 combines with J gene TRBJ2-1, with D possibly being TRBD1 or TRBD2 (6 bases each). The length of the CDR3 is 14 residues. The germline V gene has CDR1 DFQATT and CDR2 SNEGSKA (reference sequence). Trimming left V 1 base short and J 9 bases short, with 16 bases between. The CDR3, as DNA: TGCAGTGCTAGAGTGGGGGGCACTGCCGGTGAGCAGTTCTTC. Translating it yields CSARVGGTAGEQFF.

This clonotype was seen more than once but under ten times. The gene calls are TRBV10-3 and TRBJ2-7, with a possible D match to TRBD1 (5 bases). The ends were cut back, 3 bases at V and 5 bases at J, with 5 bases in the middle. Germline V gene data show CDR1 as ENHRY and CDR2 as SYGVKD. The CDR3 runs 11 residues. CDR3 protein: CAISEGDEQYF. DNA for the CDR3: TGTGCCATCAGTGAAGGGGACGAGCAGTACTTC.

The J gene is TRBJ2-1, the V gene TRBV15, with TRBD2 matching 12 bases. The CDR3 contains 19 residues. V was pared by 1 base and J by 5 bases, with 12 bases of the junction left unmatched. CDR1 LNHNV and CDR2 YYDKDF come from the germline V gene (reference sequence). CDR3 nucleotide sequence: TGTGCCACCAGCAGAGTGGCTTGGGGACTAGCGGGTCGAGACAATGAGCAGTTCTTC. Amino acid sequence: CATSRVAWGLAGRDNEQFF.